This T cell receptor (beta chain) was identified in a study of CD8+ T cells in alopecia areata. Looking at the study overall: Once tofacitinib had been taken for 6 to 18 months, 6 months off drug followed.

cDNA serving as the sequencing template came from extracted, reverse transcribed RNA. Clones were sequenced by immunoSEQ multiplex PCR, and TCRdb holds only the in-frame ones, with some missing. The data show 140,000 to 150,000 clones, roughly three fifths seen once. Isolation of CD4+ and CD8+ T cells from PBMCs was achieved by sorting. There are a few counts of this clone. Its target is not known. Trimming left V 4 bases short and J 0 bases short, with 7 bases between. This CDR3 is 14 amino acids long. Germline CDR1 and CDR2: GTSNPN and SVGIG (reference sequence). Study findings and constraints: Elevated clonality characterized lesional scalp relative to normal scalp, particularly in alopecia totalis/universalis.

This clonotype originated in a human donor with alopecia areata. This chain uses TRBV30 with TRBJ1-6; D is unclear. Sample: CD4+ T cells sorted from blood, taken at week 0. CDR3 nucleotides: TGTGCCTGGAAACGGAGCTCCTATAATTCACCCCTCCACTTT. Translation gives CAWKRSSYNSPLHF.